These 6 T cell receptor beta chains were all obtained from the same sample, sequenced in a study of blood T cells in healthy people across ages. Using a J-beta primer mix together with a sample-barcoded 5' primer, a second PCR was run for roughly 6 to 11 cycles. A single record per CDR3 protein comes from TCRdb applying MiXCR to the 5' RACE reads. The sample consists of over 750,000 distinct CDR3 sequences, 25% of them appearing once. This sample was also put to use in a study of T cells of mothers and their children.

Sequencing was performed on blood. The receptors originated from a boy younger than 18 in good health.

The chain employs TRBV7-2 and TRBJ2-4; D is perhaps TRBD1 or TRBD2 (6 bases each). The CDR3 has 18 residues. Germline V gene sequence: CDR1 SGHTA, CDR2 FQGNSA. Trimming cost V 1 base and J 7 bases, with 23 bases left between them. The CDR3 nucleotides read TGTGCCAGCAGCTTAGTAGGGGGGCGTCGGCAAATGTCTAACATTCAGTACTTC. Translated, it gives CASSLVGGRRQMSNIQYF.

This clonotype was seen many times. This sequence joins TRBV5-1 and TRBJ2-7, with unresolved D. Trimming cost V 0 bases and J 4 bases, with 5 bases left between them. Germline loops: CDR1 SGHRS, CDR2 YFSETQ. This CDR3 is 12 amino acids long. CDR3: CASSLDLYEQYF. As DNA, the CDR3 is TGCGCCAGCAGCTTGGACTTATACGAGCAGTACTTC.

This clonotype was counted only a few times. The gene calls are TRBV6-5 and TRBJ2-5; 9 bases agree with TRBD1. CDR1 is MNHEY, CDR2 SVGAGI, per germline. The J segment lost 11 bases and the V segment lost 0 bases, leaving 10 bases of the junction unmatched. CDR3 size: 15 residues. CDR3 in DNA: TGTGCCAGCAGTTACTCGTGGACAGGGGCCTCTGAGCAGTACTTC. Its protein is CASSYSWTGASEQYF.

This clonotype was detected a few times. No conserved phenylalanine or tryptophan ends this CDR3, so it is likely a read error. J is TRBJ2-5 and V is TRBV29-1; D perhaps matches TRBD2 (5 bases). Trimming stripped 8 bases from V and 4 bases from J, with 11 bases between. CDR1 is SQVTM and CDR2 is ANQGSEA in the germline V gene. The CDR3 totals 11 residues. CDR3 coding DNA: TGCAGCTCGGGGTTAGGAGAGACCCAGTACCTC. The encoded protein is CSSGLGETQYL.

This chain joins TRBV7-9 and TRBJ2-7; the D gene is possibly TRBD2 (6 bases). CDR1 is SEHNR, CDR2 FQNEAQ, per germline (reference sequence). The CDR3 length is 14 residues. Trimming removed 3 bases at V and 6 bases at J, with 15 bases between. In nucleotides, the CDR3 is TGTGCCAGCAGCTTGGTCTCTTTGGGGGGCGAGCAGTACTTC. Translating it yields CASSLVSLGGEQYF.

The genes are TRBV29-1 and TRBJ2-1, with 8 bases aligning to TRBD1. V lost 5 bases to trimming and J lost 5 bases; unmatched junction nucleotides: 2. This CDR3 spans 12 amino acids. Per the germline V gene, CDR1 is SQVTM and CDR2 is ANQGSEA. The CDR3 DNA reads TGCAGCGTTAAGGACAGGGACAATGAGCAGTTCTTC. Its protein is CSVKDRDNEQFF.